This TCR beta chain is drawn from a study of T cell responses to AZD1222 COVID-19 vaccine. Clones were sequenced by immunoSEQ multiplex PCR, and TCRdb holds only the in-frame ones, with some missing. The table records 80,000 to 100,000 clones, over 75% of them present only once. General observations from the study: Dominant CD4 TCR responses targeted spike regions 160-218 and 743-854. Clonal diversity was possibly underestimated, and white British individuals and females predominated among donors. Reports indicate that nearly half of spike-specific TCRs are directed at unmutated variant regions.

About this clone: The antigen is undetermined.

The CDR3 totals 12 residues. The V gene lost 6 bases and the J gene lost 8 bases, with 13 bases spanning the gap. Pooled together were second doses at about 4 or about 12 weeks. This receptor was identified in an adult who received the AZD1222 COVID-19 vaccine. This sequence joins TRBV12-3 or TRBV12-4 and TRBJ1-2; a possible D gene is TRBD1 (5 bases). The sequencing here drew on peripheral blood, taken 28 days after the second AZD1222 dose. The chain's CDR3 is CASSPMGVGYTF. Here the CDR3 DNA reads TGTGCCAGCAGCCCAATGGGGGTCGGCTACACCTTC.